The 10 T cell receptor beta chains in this list originate from one sample, sequenced in a study of cytomegalovirus exposure and HLA in healthy donors. Primers for the PCR totalled 60 Vbeta and 13 Jbeta. This table comes from immunoSEQ multiplex PCR, and its TCRdb copy is limited to in-frame clones, with some not included. The repertoire includes 110,000 to 150,000 clones, 65% to 75% of them detected once, and around 4.2% sits in the top ten. The sample was PBMCs. The receptors come from a man aged 60 to 69 in good health and CMV-seronegative.

This clone was seen more than once but under ten times. The chain couples TRBV7-9 to TRBJ2-2; no reliable D call. In germline, CDR1 is SEHNR, CDR2 FQNEAQ (reference sequence). Trimming pared 1 base from V and 1 base from J, leaving 7 bases between. CDR3 length equals 15 residues. CDR3 protein: CASSLGFGNTGELFF. CDR3 in DNA: TGTGCCAGCAGCTTAGGTTTCGGGAACACCGGGGAGCTGTTTTTT.

The chain combines TRBV6-1 with TRBJ2-1, with a possible D match to TRBD2 (5 bases). The CDR3 is made up of 12 amino acids. The V end was cut by 1 base, the J end by 10 bases, with 8 bases between. Per germline, CDR1 MNHNS and CDR2 SASEGT. In DNA form, the CDR3 reads TGTGCCAGCAGTGAAGTCGGGGAGGAGCAGTTCTTC. This codes for CASSEVGEEQFF.

V gene TRBV7-9 combines with J gene TRBJ2-1, with D perhaps matching TRBD1 (6 bases). Germline V CDR1 and CDR2: SEHNR, FQNEAQ (reference sequence). The CDR3 covers 15 residues. The V end was cut by 7 bases, the J end by 4 bases, with 17 bases between. The CDR3 sequence: CASIMDSRGYNEQFF. The CDR3 DNA reads as TGTGCCAGCATCATGGACAGCCGCGGGTACAATGAGCAGTTCTTC.

CDR3 coding DNA: TGCGCCAGCAGCTTCATGGCAGGGTTGAACACTGAAGCTTTCTTT. Amino acid sequence: CASSFMAGLNTEAFF. The chain is built from TRBV5-1 and TRBJ1-1, with D maybe TRBD1 (5 bases). In germline, CDR1 is SGHRS, CDR2 YFSETQ. Trimming took off 2 bases at V and 0 bases at J, with 11 bases between the two ends. The CDR3 loop spans 15 amino acids.

The chain employs TRBV5-1 and TRBJ2-2; tentatively, D is TRBD1 (6 bases). The germline V and J ends were trimmed by 2 bases and 4 bases, with 15 bases remaining between them. Germline CDR1 and CDR2: SGHRS and YFSETQ. This CDR3 comprises 16 residues. The CDR3 bases are TGCGCCAGCAGCTTTCCTGGCCAGGGGCGCACCGGGGAGCTGTTTTTT. The encoded protein is CASSFPGQGRTGELFF.

This clone appeared a few times. This chain connects TRBV6-5 to TRBJ1-1, with TRBD1 as a possible D gene (5 bases). This CDR3 contains 14 residues. Germline-derived CDR1 and CDR2 are MNHEY and SVGAGI. V was trimmed by 0 bases and J by 4 bases, leaving 9 bases between them. As DNA, the CDR3 is TGTGCCAGCAGTTACTCTTTGGGGGGCACTGAAGCTTTCTTT. Translated: CASSYSLGGTEAFF.

The chain couples TRBV15 to TRBJ2-3; 11 bases fit TRBD1. This CDR3 region has 18 residues. The germline V gene has CDR1 LNHNV and CDR2 YYDKDF (reference sequence). The V segment lost 3 bases and the J segment 4 bases; nucleotides outside the gene matches: 12. For the CDR3, the DNA is TGTGCCACCAGCAGGGCCTCCCGGACAGGGGGCATCGCAGATACGCAGTATTTT. Translating gives CATSRASRTGGIADTQYF.

The chain couples TRBV7-9 to TRBJ2-7; TRBD1 agrees at 11 bases. The junction had 7 bases not matched to a gene; V was cut back by 1 base and J by 5 bases. CDR1 and CDR2 from the germline V gene are SEHNR and FQNEAQ (reference sequence). The CDR3 runs 16 residues. The CDR3: CASSLGTGGSSNEQYF. The CDR3 bases are TGTGCCAGCAGCTTAGGGACAGGGGGCTCAAGTAACGAGCAGTACTTC.

The gene calls are TRBV5-1 and TRBJ1-6; 7 bases align to TRBD1. The germline V gene has CDR1 SGHRS and CDR2 YFSETQ. V gave up 4 bases and J gave up 10 bases; unmatched junction bases: 5. The CDR3 runs 13 residues. The CDR3 loop is CASSRQGESPLHF. CDR3 in DNA: TGCGCCAGCAGCCGGCAGGGGGAGTCACCCCTCCACTTT.

J is TRBJ2-2 and V is TRBV6-4; D gene unclear. The CDR3 is 14 residues long. The V end lost 5 bases, the J end lost 6 bases, and 13 bases lay between the germline ends. CDR1 is MRHNA and CDR2 is SNTAGT in the germline V gene. DNA for the CDR3: TGTGCCAGCAGTTCCGAAGCCGGTTCCGGGGAGCTGTTTTTT. Protein sequence: CASSSEAGSGELFF.